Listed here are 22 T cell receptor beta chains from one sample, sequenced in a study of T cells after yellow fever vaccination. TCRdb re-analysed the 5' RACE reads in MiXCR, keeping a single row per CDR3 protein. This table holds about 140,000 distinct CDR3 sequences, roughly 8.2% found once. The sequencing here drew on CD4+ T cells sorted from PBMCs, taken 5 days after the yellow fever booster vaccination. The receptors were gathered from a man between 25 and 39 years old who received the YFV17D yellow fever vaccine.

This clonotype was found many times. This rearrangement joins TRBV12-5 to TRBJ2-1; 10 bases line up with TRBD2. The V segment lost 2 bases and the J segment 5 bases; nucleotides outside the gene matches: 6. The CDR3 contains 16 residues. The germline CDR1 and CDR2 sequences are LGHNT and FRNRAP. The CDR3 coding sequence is TGTGCTAGTGGTTTGTTACGGACTAGCGGAAACAATGAGCAGTTCTTC. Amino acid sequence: CASGLLRTSGNNEQFF. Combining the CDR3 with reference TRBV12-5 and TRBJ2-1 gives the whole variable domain DARVTQTPRHKVTEMGQEVTMRCQPILGHNTVFWYRQTMMQGLELLAYFRNRAPLDDSGMPKDRFSAEMPDATLATLKIQPSEPRDSAVYFCASGLLRTSGNNEQFFGPGTRLTVL.

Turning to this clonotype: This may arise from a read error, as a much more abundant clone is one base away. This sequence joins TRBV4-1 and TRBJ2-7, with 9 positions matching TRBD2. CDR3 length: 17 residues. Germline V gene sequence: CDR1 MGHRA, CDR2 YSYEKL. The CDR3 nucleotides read TGCGCCAGCAGCCAAGCTGGCGGGCTAGCGGGACCCTACAAGCAGTACTTC. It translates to CASSQAGGLAGPYKQYF.

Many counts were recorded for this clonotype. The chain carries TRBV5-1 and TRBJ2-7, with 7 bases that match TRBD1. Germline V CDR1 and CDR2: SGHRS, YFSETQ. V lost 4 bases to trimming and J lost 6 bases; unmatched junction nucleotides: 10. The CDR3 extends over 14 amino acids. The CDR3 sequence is CASSQGDSQSEQYF. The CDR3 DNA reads TGCGCCAGCAGCCAGGGGGACAGCCAGTCCGAGCAGTACTTC.

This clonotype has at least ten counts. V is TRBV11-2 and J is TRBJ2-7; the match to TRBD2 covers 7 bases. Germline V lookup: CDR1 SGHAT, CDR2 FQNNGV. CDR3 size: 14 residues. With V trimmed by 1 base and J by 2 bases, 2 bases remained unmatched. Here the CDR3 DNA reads TGTGCCAGCAGCTTAGTTCGGGAGGCCTACGAGCAGTACTTC. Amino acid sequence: CASSLVREAYEQYF.

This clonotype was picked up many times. The CDR3 spells CATPRRTGVPCTEAFF. CDR3 bases: TGTGCCACTCCCCGTCGGACAGGAGTTCCATGCACTGAAGCTTTCTTT. The chain couples TRBV24-1 to TRBJ1-1; 7 positions agree with TRBD1. The CDR3 covers 16 residues. J lost 4 bases, V lost 10 bases, and 17 bases had no gene match. Germline V lookup: CDR1 KGHDR, CDR2 SFDVKD.

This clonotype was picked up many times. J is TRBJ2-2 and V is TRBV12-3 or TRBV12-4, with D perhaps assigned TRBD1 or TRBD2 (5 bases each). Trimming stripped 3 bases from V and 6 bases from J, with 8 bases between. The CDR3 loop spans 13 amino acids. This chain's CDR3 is CASSLGDPGELFF. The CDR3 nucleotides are TGTGCCAGCAGTTTGGGGGACCCCGGGGAGCTGTTTTTT.

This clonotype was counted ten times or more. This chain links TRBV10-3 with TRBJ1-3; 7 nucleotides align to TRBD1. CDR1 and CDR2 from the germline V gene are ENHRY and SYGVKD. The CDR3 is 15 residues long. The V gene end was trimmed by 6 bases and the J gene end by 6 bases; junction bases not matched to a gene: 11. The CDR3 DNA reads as TGTGCCATCAGCGCTGACAGGGTGGGCGAAAACACCATATATTTT. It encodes CAISADRVGENTIYF.

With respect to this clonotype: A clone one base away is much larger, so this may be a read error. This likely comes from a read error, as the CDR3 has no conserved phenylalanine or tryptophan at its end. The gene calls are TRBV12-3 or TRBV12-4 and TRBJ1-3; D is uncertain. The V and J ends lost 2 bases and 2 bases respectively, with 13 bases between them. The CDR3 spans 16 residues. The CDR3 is CASSLSGSTAGNTIYS. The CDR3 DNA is TGTGCCAGCAGTTTATCGGGTAGTACTGCTGGAAACACCATATATTCT.

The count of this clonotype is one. For the CDR3, the DNA is TGCGCCAGCACCCGGGAGGGGCAGATCTATGAGCAGTTCTTC. Translation: CASTREGQIYEQFF. V usage is TRBV5-1 and J usage is TRBJ2-1, with 8 bases lining up with TRBD2. The CDR3 loop spans 14 amino acids. J lost 8 bases, V lost 6 bases, and 10 bases had no gene match. Germline V gene data show CDR1 as SGHRS and CDR2 as YFSETQ.

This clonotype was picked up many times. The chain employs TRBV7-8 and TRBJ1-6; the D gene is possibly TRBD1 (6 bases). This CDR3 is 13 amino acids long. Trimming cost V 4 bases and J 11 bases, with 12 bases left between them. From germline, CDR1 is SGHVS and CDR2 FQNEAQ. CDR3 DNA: TGTGCCAGCAGCTCATCACCAGGGGCACCCCTCCACTTT. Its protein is CASSSSPGAPLHF.

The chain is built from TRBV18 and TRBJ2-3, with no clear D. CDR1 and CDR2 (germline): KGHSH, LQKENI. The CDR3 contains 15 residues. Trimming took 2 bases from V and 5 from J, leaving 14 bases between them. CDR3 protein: CASSPEAVLGDTQYF. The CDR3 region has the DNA TGTGCCAGCTCACCAGAAGCTGTACTCGGAGATACGCAGTATTTT.

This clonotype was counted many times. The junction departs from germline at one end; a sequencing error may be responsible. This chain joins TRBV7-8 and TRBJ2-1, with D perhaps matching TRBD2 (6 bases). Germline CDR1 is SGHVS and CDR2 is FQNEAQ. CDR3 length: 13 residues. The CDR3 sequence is CASSLEVYRDSLF. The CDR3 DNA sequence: TGTGCCAGCAGCTTAGAAGTATACCGGGACTCCCTCTTC.

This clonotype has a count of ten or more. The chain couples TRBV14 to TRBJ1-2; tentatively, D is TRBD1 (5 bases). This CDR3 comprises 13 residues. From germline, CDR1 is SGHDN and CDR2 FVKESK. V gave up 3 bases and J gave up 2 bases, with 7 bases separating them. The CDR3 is CASSQGQNYGYTF. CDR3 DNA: TGTGCCAGCAGCCAGGGGCAGAACTATGGCTACACCTTC.

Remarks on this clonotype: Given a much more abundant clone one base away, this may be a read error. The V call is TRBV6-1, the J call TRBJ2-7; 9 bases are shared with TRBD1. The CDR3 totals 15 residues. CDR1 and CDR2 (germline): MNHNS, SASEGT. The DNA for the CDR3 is TGTGCCAGCAGACAACCGGGACAGGGTCGCCACGAGCTGTACTTC. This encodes CASRQPGQGRHELYF.

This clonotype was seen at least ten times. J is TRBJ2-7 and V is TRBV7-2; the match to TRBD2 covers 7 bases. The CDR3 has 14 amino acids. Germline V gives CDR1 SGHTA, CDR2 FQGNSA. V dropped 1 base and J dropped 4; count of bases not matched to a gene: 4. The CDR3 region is CASSLGRAGYEQYF. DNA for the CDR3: TGTGCCAGCAGCTTAGGGCGAGCGGGGTACGAGCAGTACTTC.

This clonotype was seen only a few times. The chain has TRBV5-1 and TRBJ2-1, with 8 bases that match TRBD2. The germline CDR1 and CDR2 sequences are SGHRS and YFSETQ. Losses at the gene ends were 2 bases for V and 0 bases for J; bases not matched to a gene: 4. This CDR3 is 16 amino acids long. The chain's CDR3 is CASSFLAGSSYNEQFF. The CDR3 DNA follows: TGCGCCAGCAGCTTCTTAGCGGGAAGCTCCTACAATGAGCAGTTCTTC.

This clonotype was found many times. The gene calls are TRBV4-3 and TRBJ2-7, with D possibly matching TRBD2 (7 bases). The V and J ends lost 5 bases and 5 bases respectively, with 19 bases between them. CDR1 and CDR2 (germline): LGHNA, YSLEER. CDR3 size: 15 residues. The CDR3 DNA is TGCGCCAGCAGCTTCCTCTGGGGGGGGCGCGACGAGCAGTACTTC. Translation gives CASSFLWGGRDEQYF.

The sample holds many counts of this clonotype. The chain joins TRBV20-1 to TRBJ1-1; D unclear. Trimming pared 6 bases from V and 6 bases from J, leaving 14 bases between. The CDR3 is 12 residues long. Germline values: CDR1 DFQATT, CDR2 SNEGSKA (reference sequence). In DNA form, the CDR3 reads TGCAGTGCATTGGACCCCTCCGCTGAAGCTTTCTTT. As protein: CSALDPSAEAFF.

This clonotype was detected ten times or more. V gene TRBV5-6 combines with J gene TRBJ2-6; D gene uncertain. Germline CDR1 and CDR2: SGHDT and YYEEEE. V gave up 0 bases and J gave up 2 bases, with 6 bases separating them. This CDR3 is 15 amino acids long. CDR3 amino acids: CASSLALTGANVLTF. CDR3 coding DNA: TGTGCCAGCAGCTTGGCCCTAACTGGGGCCAACGTCCTGACTTTC.

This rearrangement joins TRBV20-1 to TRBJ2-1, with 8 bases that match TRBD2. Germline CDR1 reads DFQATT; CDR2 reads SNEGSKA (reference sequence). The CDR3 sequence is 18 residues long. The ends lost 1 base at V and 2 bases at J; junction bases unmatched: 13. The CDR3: CSARGPNPSGSAYNEQFF. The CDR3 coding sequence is TGCAGTGCTAGAGGCCCCAATCCTAGCGGGTCTGCCTACAATGAGCAGTTCTTC.

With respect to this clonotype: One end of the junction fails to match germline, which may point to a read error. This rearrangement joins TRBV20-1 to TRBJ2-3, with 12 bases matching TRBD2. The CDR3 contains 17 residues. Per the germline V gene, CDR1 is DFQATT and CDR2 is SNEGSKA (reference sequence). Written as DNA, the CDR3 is TGCTGTGCTAGCCCTAGCGGGAGGGCCCTCCGCACAGATACGCAGTATTTT. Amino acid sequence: CCASPSGRALRTDTQYF.

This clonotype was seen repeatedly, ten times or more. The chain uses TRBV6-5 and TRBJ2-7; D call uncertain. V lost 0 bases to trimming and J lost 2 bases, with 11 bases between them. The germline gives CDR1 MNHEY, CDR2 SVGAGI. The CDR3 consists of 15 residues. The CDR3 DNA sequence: TGTGCCAGCAGTTACTCGATCTTGGCCGCCTACGAGCAGTACTTC. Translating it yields CASSYSILAAYEQYF.